The sample holds a few counts of the clone carrying this TCR beta chain. Its cognate antigen is unknown. This sample is drawn from a study of human T cells and chemical hapten exposure. Study-level background: Patch tests containing 0.01% DPC, applied to the upper back, were read at 6 days. Study-wide points: Controls formed significantly fewer large CDR3 similarity clusters than expanded TCRs did.

V lost 6 bases, J lost 6 bases, and 8 bases lay in between. CDR1 is MNHEY, CDR2 SVGAGI, per germline. This CDR3 comprises 12 residues. Time point in this sample: patch test 3, about 24 weeks after DPC sensitization. Treatment indicated: therapeutic diphenylcyclopropenone sensitization with weekly scalp DPC. TCRdb fed the RACE reads into MiXCR, producing one record per CDR3 protein. The repertoire includes about 190,000 distinct CDR3 sequences, around 23% of them detected once, and 2% to 3% sits in the top ten. The receptor was derived from a woman aged 35 to 49 with alopecia areata. Some clones in this sample may be carry-over from other donors' samples. The sample in question was whole blood, obtained in connection with sensitization to the hapten diphenylcyclopropenone (DPC). The genes are TRBV6-5 and TRBJ2-2; no firm D call. CDR3 DNA sequence: TGTGCCAGCAGGCCTCTGGCCGGGGAGCTGTTTTTT. This encodes CASRPLAGELFF.